This TCR beta chain derives from a study of CD8+ T cells in alopecia areata. The CDR3 covers 15 residues. Trimming removed 4 bases at V and 2 bases at J, with 13 bases between. Germline V gives CDR1 SGHDN, CDR2 FVKESK. RNA was isolated and reverse transcribed to cDNA, the sequencing template. Assay used: immunoSEQ multiplex PCR; TCRdb lists only in-frame clones, some missing. The sample has tens of thousands of clones, about 71% seen once; the top ten hold roughly 17%. As to treatment: oral pan-JAK inhibitor, 5-10 mg twice daily. The sample consisted of CD8+ T cells sorted from blood, taken around week 44, from a patient treated with tofacitinib. The V call is TRBV14, the J call TRBJ2-3; TRBD1 might be the D (5 bases). The source of this sequence is a human donor with alopecia areata. CDR3 amino acids: CASSPQGFSTDTQYF. The CDR3, as DNA: TGTGCCAGCAGCCCGCAGGGTTTTTCCACAGATACGCAGTATTTT.